A single sample is the source of the 19 T cell receptor beta chains below, sequenced in a study of regulatory T cells in long-lasting Graves disease (dated by TCRdb to about 2021). Library creation used multiplex PCR. Sequenced on an Illumina HiSeq 4000. CDR3 regions were amplified by Arm-PCR with iRepertoire HTBI primers to construct TCR beta libraries. TCRdb reworked the public reads: Q25 trimming with fastp, MiXCR clone assembly, productive beta chains retained. Entries are consolidated by CDR3 protein sequence, retaining the most common genes and DNA. Here the sample has approximately 390,000 distinct CDR3 sequences; around 15% occur a single time. 20% to 25% of the sample is in the top ten clones. The time point label of this sample denotes: newly diagnosed GD, antithyroid drugs for less than 3 months. For both TCR sequencing and RNA sequencing, RNA was extracted from PBMCs using TRIzol. These same records also appear under a second study, on T cells in Graves' hyperthyroidism and ophthalmopathy.

Material: peripheral blood mononuclear cells (PBMCs), obtained at new diagnosis, from a patient treated with antithyroid drugs. The receptors shown here come from a woman between 18 and 30 years old with Graves disease. Donor details come from another sample of the same person, matched by shared clones.

This chain links TRBV20-1 with TRBJ1-5; 8 nucleotides line up with TRBD1. Trimming took 7 bases from V and 4 from J; bases not matched to a gene: 9. The CDR3 loop spans 14 amino acids. Per germline, CDR1 DFQATT and CDR2 SNEGSKA (reference sequence). Written as DNA, the CDR3 is TGCAGTGTCGAAGAGGGACAGGCGAATCAGCCCCAGCATTTT. Residues: CSVEEGQANQPQHF.

In this sample, this clonotype turned up many times. The CDR3 protein is CASSVAGDYEQFF. DNA of the CDR3: TGTGCCAGCAGTGTAGCGGGAGATTATGAGCAGTTCTTC. The chain links TRBV27 to TRBJ2-1, with TRBD2 matching over 9 bases. J was trimmed by 8 bases and V by 5 bases; bases with no gene match: 4. CDR3 length equals 13 residues. The germline gives CDR1 MNHEY, CDR2 SMNVEV (reference sequence).

This clonotype appeared a few times. The chain has TRBV20-1 and TRBJ1-5; 8 nucleotides line up with TRBD1. This CDR3 contains 14 residues. The V gene end was trimmed by 5 bases and the J gene end by 5 bases; junction bases not matched to a gene: 8. Germline V gene lookup returns CDR1 DFQATT and CDR2 SNEGSKA (reference sequence). CDR3 nucleotides: TGCAGTGCTTCCCACCCAGGGGGCCATCAGCCCCAGCATTTT. It is translated as CSASHPGGHQPQHF.

A few counts support this clonotype. The rearrangement joins TRBV19 to TRBJ2-7, with 9 bases that match TRBD1. The CDR3 has 15 residues. Germline CDR1 and CDR2: LNHDA and SQIVND (reference sequence). The V segment lost 6 bases and the J segment 0 bases; nucleotides outside the gene matches: 6. The chain's CDR3 is CASSAGQGFSYEQYF. The CDR3 coding sequence is TGTGCCAGTAGCGCGGGACAGGGATTCTCCTACGAGCAGTACTTC.

This clonotype occurred a few times. J is TRBJ2-5 and V is TRBV30, with a tentative D call TRBD1 (5 bases). Trimming removed 0 bases at V and 4 bases at J, with 9 bases between. The CDR3 contains 13 residues. The germline V gene encodes CDR1 GTSNPN and CDR2 SVGIG (reference sequence). In DNA form, the CDR3 reads TGTGCCTGGAGTGTGAGGCAGGGAGAGACCCAGTACTTC. Protein sequence: CAWSVRQGETQYF. Based on the CDR3 plus reference TRBV30 and TRBJ2-5, the full variable domain is SQTIHQWPATLVQPVGSPLSLECTVEGTSNPNLYWYRQAAGRGLQLLFYSVGIGQISSEVPQNLSASRPQDRQFILSSKKLLLSDSGFYLCAWSVRQGETQYFGPGTRLLVL.

V is TRBV9 and J is TRBJ2-5; D is unclear. Trimming left V 4 bases short and J 0 bases short, with 7 bases between. Germline lookup yields CDR1 SGDLS and CDR2 YYNGEE. The CDR3 is 13 residues long. CDR3: CASSPRDQETQYF. CDR3 DNA sequence: TGTGCCAGCAGCCCTCGGGACCAAGAGACCCAGTACTTC.

J is TRBJ2-7 and V is TRBV4-1; TRBD1 agrees at 10 bases. The CDR3 consists of 16 residues. V lost 0 bases, J lost 0 bases, and 2 bases stayed unmatched. Germline CDR1 MGHRA, CDR2 YSYEKL. CDR3 amino acids: CASSQEGTGASYEQYF. The CDR3 nucleotides read TGCGCCAGCAGCCAAGAAGGGACAGGGGCCTCCTACGAGCAGTACTTC.

This clonotype came up many times. The chain has TRBV27 and TRBJ1-4, with D maybe TRBD1 (6 bases). The CDR3 loop spans 13 amino acids. V was trimmed by 4 bases and J by 8 bases, leaving 11 bases between them. Germline values: CDR1 MNHEY, CDR2 SMNVEV (reference sequence). CDR3 protein: CASSWGGAEKLFF. CDR3 nucleotide sequence: TGTGCCAGCAGTTGGGGGGGCGCGGAAAAACTGTTTTTT.

This clonotype was found many times. CDR3: CASSFLSGANTGELFF. The CDR3, as DNA: TGTGCCAGCAGCTTTCTTTCGGGAGCGAACACCGGGGAGCTGTTTTTT. The rearrangement uses TRBV11-2 and TRBJ2-2, with D perhaps TRBD2 (6 bases). The CDR3 loop spans 16 amino acids. Trimming removed 3 bases at V and 0 bases at J, with 11 bases between. Germline V CDR1 and CDR2: SGHAT, FQNNGV.

This clonotype was seen at least ten times. This chain links TRBV27 with TRBJ2-3; D is perhaps TRBD2 (5 bases). The V end lost 2 bases, the J end lost 4 bases, and 19 bases lay between the germline ends. Germline V CDR1 and CDR2: MNHEY, SMNVEV (reference sequence). The CDR3 contains 17 residues. Here the CDR3 DNA reads TGTGCCAGCAGTTTAACCCCCGGGCCGGCGGGCCCAGATACGCAGTATTTT. This gives the protein CASSLTPGPAGPDTQYF.

The rearrangement uses TRBV12-3 or TRBV12-4 and TRBJ1-1; weak D call: TRBD1 (6 bases). The CDR3 length is 15 residues. The ends were cut back, 5 bases at V and 7 bases at J, with 20 bases in the middle. The CDR3 is CASSDSGVRLSEAFF. CDR3 DNA sequence: TGTGCCAGCAGTGACTCAGGGGTCAGGTTAAGTGAAGCTTTCTTT.

The chain links TRBV9 to TRBJ1-5; 8 bases fit TRBD1. Germline V gene sequence: CDR1 SGDLS, CDR2 YYNGEE. The CDR3 has 15 amino acids. Unmatched junction bases numbered 1, after V lost 1 base and J lost 1 base. The CDR3 DNA reads as TGTGCCAGCAGCGTAACAGGGGGGAGCAATCAGCCCCAGCATTTT. Its protein product is CASSVTGGSNQPQHF. The full variable domain, its missing parts supplied by reference TRBV9 and TRBJ1-5, is DSGVTQTPKHLITATGQRVTLRCSPRSGDLSVYWYQQSLDQGLQFLIQYYNGEERAKGNILERFSAQQFPDLHSELNLSSLELGDSALYFCASSVTGGSNQPQHFGDGTRLSIL.

This clonotype was counted ten times or more. This chain joins TRBV3-1 and TRBJ2-5; 11 bases map to TRBD2. The V and J ends lost 3 bases and 5 bases, in that order; junction bases with no gene match: 11. The CDR3 extends over 17 amino acids. Germline lookup yields CDR1 LGHDT and CDR2 YNNKEL (reference sequence). Here the CDR3 reads CASSHVTSGRPRETQYF. The CDR3 coding sequence is TGTGCCAGCAGCCACGTCACTAGCGGGAGACCCAGGGAGACCCAGTACTTC.

This chain connects TRBV2 to TRBJ1-1; 7 bases agree with TRBD1. V lost 0 bases and J lost 0; bases outside the gene matches: 1. Per the germline V gene, CDR1 is SNHLY and CDR2 is FYNNEI. CDR3 size: 15 residues. The CDR3 DNA sequence: TGTGCCAGCAGTGAAGCCGGGACAGTGAACACTGAAGCTTTCTTT. Protein product: CASSEAGTVNTEAFF.

For this clonotype: A much larger clone differs by one base, so this may be a read error. In DNA, the CDR3 is TGTGCCAGCAGTGCCCACGACTTTGGCTACACCTTC. Translated: CASSAHDFGYTF. The chain joins TRBV2 to TRBJ1-2; no definite D call. The ends were cut back, 4 bases at V and 7 bases at J, with 10 bases in the middle. The CDR3 is 12 amino acids. Germline values: CDR1 SNHLY, CDR2 FYNNEI.

This clonotype has more than one count but fewer than ten. With a far larger clone one base away, a read error is the likely cause. The chain employs TRBV28 and TRBJ2-3; D gene ambiguous. The DNA matches TRBJ2-7 better at its end, which makes the J call doubtful. The CDR3 sequence is 15 residues long. Germline values: CDR1 MDHEN, CDR2 SYDVKM. This CDR3 reads CASSFGRNIYNEQYF. In DNA, the CDR3 is TGTGCCAGCAGTTTTGGGCGGAACATCTACAATGAGCAGTACTTC.

This clonotype was counted at least ten times. The rearrangement joins TRBV12-3 or TRBV12-4 to TRBJ1-1, with 9 bases matching TRBD1. The CDR3 is 15 residues long. Trimming at V came to 6 bases and at J to 5 bases, leaving 10 bases not matched to a gene. The DNA for the CDR3 is TGTGCCAGCAGCCCTATACAGGGGGCGGGTACTGAAGCTTTCTTT. It specifies CASSPIQGAGTEAFF.

This clonotype was seen many times. The chain carries TRBV30 and TRBJ1-1; unclear D gene. V lost 3 bases and J lost 1, with 9 bases in between. The germline CDR1 and CDR2 sequences are GTSNPN and SVGIG (reference sequence). CDR3 length: 13 residues. CDR3 bases: TGTGCCTGGAGATTCACGAAGAACACTGAAGCTTTCTTT. Translation: CAWRFTKNTEAFF.

This chain links TRBV6-1 with TRBJ1-1; 9 bases are a match to TRBD1. The CDR3 is 14 amino acids. J was trimmed by 5 bases and V by 7 bases; bases with no gene match: 8. Germline lookup yields CDR1 MNHNS and CDR2 SASEGT. The CDR3 sequence is CASIPGQGATEAFF. CDR3 bases: TGTGCCAGCATCCCGGGACAGGGCGCGACTGAAGCTTTCTTT.